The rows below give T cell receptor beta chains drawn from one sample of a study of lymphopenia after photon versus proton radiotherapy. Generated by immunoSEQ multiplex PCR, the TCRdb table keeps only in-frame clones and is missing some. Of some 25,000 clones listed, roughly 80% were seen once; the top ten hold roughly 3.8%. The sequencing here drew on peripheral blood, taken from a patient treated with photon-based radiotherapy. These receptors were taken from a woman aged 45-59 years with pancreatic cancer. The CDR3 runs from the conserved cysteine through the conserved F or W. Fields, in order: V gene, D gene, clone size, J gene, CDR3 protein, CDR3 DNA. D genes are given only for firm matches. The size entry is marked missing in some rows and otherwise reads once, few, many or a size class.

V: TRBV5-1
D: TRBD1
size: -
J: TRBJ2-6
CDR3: CASSLVPGQGGSGANVLTF
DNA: TGCGCCAGCAGCTTGGTCCCGGGACAGGGGGGCTCTGGGGCCAACGTCCTGACTTTC

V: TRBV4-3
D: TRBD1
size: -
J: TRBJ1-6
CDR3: CASSQTGTGVSPLHF
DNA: TGCGCCAGCAGCCAAACCGGGACAGGGGTCTCACCCCTCCACTTT

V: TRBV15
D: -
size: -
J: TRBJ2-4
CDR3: CAIGPGKNIQYF
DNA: TGTGCCATCGGACCGGGGAAAAACATTCAGTACTTC

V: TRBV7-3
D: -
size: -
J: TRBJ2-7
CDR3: CASAPSAQTFYEQYF
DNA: TGTGCCAGCGCACCTTCGGCACAGACCTTCTACGAGCAGTACTTC

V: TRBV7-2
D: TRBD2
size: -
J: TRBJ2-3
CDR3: CASSLEGLAPDTQYF
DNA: TGTGCCAGCAGCTTAGAGGGACTAGCCCCAGATACGCAGTATTTT

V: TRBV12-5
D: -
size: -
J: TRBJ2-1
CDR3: CASGRQNINNEQFF
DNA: TGTGCTAGTGGTAGACAGAACATAAACAATGAGCAGTTCTTC

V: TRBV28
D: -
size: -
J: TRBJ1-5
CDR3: CASSLVRPGDQPQHF
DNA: TGTGCCAGCAGTTTAGTAAGGCCTGGGGACCAGCCCCAGCATTTT

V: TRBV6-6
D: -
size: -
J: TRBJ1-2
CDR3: CASRYHLGQYYGYTF
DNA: TGTGCCAGCAGGTACCACCTGGGGCAGTACTATGGCTACACCTTC

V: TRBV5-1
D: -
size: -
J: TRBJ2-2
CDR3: CASSSHLGGTNTGELFF
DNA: TGCGCCAGCAGCTCGCACCTCGGCGGGACGAACACCGGGGAGCTGTTTTTT

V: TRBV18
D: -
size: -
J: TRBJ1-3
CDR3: CASSPDRGSSGNTIYF
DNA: TGTGCCAGCTCACCGGACAGAGGGAGCTCTGGAAACACCATATATTTT

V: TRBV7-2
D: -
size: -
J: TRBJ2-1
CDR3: CAGGKTYNEQFF
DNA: TGTGCAGGAGGGAAGACCTACAATGAGCAGTTCTTC

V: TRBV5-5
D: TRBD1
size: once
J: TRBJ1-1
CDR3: CASSWGQGAGTEAFF
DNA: TGTGCCAGCAGCTGGGGACAGGGGGCAGGTACTGAAGCTTTCTTT

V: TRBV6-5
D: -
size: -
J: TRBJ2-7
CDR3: CASSYSARVIAYEQYF
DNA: TGTGCCAGCAGTTACTCGGCCAGGGTGATCGCCTACGAGCAGTACTTC

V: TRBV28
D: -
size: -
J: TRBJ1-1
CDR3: CASSYAIREGNTEAFF
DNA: TGTGCCAGCAGTTATGCTATACGGGAGGGGAACACTGAAGCTTTCTTT

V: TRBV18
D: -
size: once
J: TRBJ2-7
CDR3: CASSPRDASSYEQYF
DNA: TGTGCCAGCTCACCGAGGGACGCGAGCTCCTACGAGCAGTACTTC

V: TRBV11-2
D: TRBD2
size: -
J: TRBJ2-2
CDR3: CASSLQGGRANTGELFF
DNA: TGTGCCAGCAGTTTACAAGGAGGGAGGGCCAACACCGGGGAGCTGTTTTTT

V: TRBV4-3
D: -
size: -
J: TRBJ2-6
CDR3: CASSQEPSGANVLTF
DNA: TGCGCCAGCAGCCAAGAACCCTCTGGGGCCAACGTCCTGACTTTC

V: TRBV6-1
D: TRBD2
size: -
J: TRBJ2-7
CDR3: CASPSGTSYEQYF
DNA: TGTGCCAGCCCGAGCGGGACCTCCTACGAGCAGTACTTC